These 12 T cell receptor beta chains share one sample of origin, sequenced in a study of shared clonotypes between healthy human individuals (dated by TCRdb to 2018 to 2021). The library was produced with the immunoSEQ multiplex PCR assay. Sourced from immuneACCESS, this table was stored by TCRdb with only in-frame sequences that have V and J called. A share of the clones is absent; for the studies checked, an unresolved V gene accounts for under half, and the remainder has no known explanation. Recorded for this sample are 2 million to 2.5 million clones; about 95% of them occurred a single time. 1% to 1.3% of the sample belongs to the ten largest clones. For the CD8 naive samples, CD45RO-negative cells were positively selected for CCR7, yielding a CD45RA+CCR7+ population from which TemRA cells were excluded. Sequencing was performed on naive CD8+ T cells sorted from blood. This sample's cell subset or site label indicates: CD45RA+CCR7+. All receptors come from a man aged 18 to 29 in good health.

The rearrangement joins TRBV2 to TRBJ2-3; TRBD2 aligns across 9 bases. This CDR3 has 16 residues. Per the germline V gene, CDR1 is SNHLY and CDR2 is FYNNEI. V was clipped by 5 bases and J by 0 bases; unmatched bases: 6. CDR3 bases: TGTGCCAGCAGTACTGGGACTAGCAGTAGCACAGATACGCAGTATTTT. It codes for CASSTGTSSSTDTQYF.

CDR3 in DNA: TGTGCCAGCAGCCCAGCAGGGTTCATGAACACTGAAGCTTTCTTT. Its protein is CASSPAGFMNTEAFF. V gene TRBV7-9 combines with J gene TRBJ1-1, with a tentative D call TRBD1 (5 bases). The CDR3 loop spans 15 amino acids. V was clipped by 5 bases and J by 0 bases, with 13 bases between them. CDR1 and CDR2 from the germline V gene are SEHNR and FQNEAQ (reference sequence).

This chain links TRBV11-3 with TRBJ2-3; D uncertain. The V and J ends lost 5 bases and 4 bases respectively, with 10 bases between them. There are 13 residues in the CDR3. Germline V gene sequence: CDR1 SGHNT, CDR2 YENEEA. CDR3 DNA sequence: TGTGCCAGCAGCCCTGGGCCCGCAGATACGCAGTATTTT. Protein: CASSPGPADTQYF. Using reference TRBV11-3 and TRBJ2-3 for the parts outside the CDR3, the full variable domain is EAGVVQSPRYKIIEKKQPVAFWCNPISGHNTLYWYLQNLGQGPELLIRYENEEAVDDSQLPKDRFSAERLKGVDSTLKIQPAELGDSAVYLCASSPGPADTQYFGPGTRLTVL.

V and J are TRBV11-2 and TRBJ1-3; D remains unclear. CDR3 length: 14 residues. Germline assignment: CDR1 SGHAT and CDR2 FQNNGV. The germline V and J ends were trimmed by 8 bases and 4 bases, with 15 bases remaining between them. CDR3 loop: CASQNGGGGNTIYF. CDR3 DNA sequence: TGTGCCAGCCAGAATGGAGGAGGCGGAAACACCATATATTTT.

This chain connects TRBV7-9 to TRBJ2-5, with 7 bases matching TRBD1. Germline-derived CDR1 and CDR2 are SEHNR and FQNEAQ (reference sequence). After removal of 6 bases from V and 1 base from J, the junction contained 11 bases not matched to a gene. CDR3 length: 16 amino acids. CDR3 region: CASSTRDRASQETQYF. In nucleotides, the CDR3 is TGTGCCAGCAGTACCCGGGACAGAGCATCCCAAGAGACCCAGTACTTC. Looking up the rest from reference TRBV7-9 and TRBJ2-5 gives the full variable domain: DTGVSQNPRHKITKRGQNVTFRCDPISEHNRLYWYRQTLGQGPEFLTYFQNEAQLEKSRLLSDRFSAERPKGSFSTLEIQRTEQGDSAMYLCASSTRDRASQETQYFGPGTRLLVL.

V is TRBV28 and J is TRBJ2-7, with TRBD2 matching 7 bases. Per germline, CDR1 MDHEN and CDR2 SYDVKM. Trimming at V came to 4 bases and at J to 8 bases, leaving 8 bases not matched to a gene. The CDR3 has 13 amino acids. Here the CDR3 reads CASSSAGEVKQYF. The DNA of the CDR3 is TGTGCCAGCAGTTCGGCGGGAGAAGTCAAGCAGTACTTC.

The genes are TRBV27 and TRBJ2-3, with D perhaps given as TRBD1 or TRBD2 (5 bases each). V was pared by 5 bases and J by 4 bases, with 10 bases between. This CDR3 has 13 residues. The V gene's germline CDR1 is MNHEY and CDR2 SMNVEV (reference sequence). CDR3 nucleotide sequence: TGTGCCAGCAGTGGGACCATCGCAGATACGCAGTATTTT. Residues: CASSGTIADTQYF.

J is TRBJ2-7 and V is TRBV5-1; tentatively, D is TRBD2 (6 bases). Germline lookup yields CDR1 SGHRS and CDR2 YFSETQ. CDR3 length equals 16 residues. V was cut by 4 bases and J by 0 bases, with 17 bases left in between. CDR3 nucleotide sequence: TGCGCCAGCAGCCCGGTGGAGGGACTTGACTCCTACGAGCAGTACTTC. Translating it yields CASSPVEGLDSYEQYF.

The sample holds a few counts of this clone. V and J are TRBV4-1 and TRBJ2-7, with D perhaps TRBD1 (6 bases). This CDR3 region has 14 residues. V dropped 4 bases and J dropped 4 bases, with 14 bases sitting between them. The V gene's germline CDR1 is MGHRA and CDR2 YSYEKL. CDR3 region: CASSPGWTVYEQYF. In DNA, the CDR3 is TGCGCCAGCAGCCCAGGGTGGACAGTTTACGAGCAGTACTTC.

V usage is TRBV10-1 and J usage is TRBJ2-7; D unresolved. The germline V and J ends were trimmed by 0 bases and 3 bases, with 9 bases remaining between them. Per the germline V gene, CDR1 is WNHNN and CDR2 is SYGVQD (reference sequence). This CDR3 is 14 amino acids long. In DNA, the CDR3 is TGCGCCAGCAGTGAGTCCCCCGGAGACTACGAGCAGTACTTC. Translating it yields CASSESPGDYEQYF.

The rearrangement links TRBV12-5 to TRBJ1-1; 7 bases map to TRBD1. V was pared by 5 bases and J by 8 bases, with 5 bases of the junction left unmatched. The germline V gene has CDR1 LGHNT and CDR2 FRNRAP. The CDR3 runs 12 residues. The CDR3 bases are TGTGCTAGTGGTATGACAGGGTTAGAAGCTTTCTTT. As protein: CASGMTGLEAFF. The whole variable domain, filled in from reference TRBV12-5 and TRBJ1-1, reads DARVTQTPRHKVTEMGQEVTMRCQPILGHNTVFWYRQTMMQGLELLAYFRNRAPLDDSGMPKDRFSAEMPDATLATLKIQPSEPRDSAVYFCASGMTGLEAFFGQGTRLTVV.

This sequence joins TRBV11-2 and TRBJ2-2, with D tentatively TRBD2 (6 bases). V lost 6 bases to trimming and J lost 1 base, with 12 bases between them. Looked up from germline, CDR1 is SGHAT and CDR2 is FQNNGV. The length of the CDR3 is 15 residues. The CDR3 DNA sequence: TGTGCCAGCAGGCGGCCCGGGGGGAACACCGGGGAGCTGTTTTTT. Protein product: CASRRPGGNTGELFF.